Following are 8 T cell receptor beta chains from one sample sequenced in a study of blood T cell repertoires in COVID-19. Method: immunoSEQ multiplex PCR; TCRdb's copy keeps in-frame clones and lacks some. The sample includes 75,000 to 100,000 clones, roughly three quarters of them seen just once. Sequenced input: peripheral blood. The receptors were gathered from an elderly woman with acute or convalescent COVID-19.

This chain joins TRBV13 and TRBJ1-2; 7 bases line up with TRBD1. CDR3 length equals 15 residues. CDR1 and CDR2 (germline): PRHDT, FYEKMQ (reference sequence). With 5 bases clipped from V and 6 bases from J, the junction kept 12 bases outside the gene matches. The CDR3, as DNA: TGTGCCAGCAGCGCCTACAGGGGAGTCGGGGATGGCTACACCTTC. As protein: CASSAYRGVGDGYTF. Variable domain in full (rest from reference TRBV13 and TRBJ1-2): AAGVIQSPRHLIKEKRETATLKCYPIPRHDTVYWYQQGPGQDPQFLISFYEKMQSDKGSIPDRFSAQQFSDYHSELNMSSLELGDSALYFCASSAYRGVGDGYTFGSGTRLTVV.

CDR3 in amino acids: CSVEDHMNTEAFF. The CDR3 nucleotides are TGCAGCGTTGAAGATCACATGAACACTGAAGCTTTCTTT. This chain uses TRBV29-1 with TRBJ1-1, with D unresolved. CDR3 length: 13 residues. Germline V gene lookup returns CDR1 SQVTM and CDR2 ANQGSEA. V lost 0 bases, J lost 0 bases, and 5 bases lay in between.

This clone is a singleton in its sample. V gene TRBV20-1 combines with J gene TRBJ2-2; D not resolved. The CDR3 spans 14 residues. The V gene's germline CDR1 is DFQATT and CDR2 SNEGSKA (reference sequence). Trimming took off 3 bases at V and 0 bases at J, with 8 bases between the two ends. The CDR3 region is CSASQQANTGELFF. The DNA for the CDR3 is TGCAGTGCTAGTCAGCAGGCGAACACCGGGGAGCTGTTTTTT.

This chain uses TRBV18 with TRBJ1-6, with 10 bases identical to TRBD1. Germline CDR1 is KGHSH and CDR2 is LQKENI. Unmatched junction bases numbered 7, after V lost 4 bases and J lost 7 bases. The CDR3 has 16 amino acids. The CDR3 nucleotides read TGTGCCAGCTCACACCAGCGGGGACAGGGGAATTCACCCCTCCACTTT. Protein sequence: CASSHQRGQGNSPLHF.

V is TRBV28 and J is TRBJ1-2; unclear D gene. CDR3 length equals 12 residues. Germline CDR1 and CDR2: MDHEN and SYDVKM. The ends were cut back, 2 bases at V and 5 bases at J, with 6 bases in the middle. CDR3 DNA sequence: TGTGCCAGCAGTTTACCTCCTTATGGCTACACCTTC. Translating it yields CASSLPPYGYTF.

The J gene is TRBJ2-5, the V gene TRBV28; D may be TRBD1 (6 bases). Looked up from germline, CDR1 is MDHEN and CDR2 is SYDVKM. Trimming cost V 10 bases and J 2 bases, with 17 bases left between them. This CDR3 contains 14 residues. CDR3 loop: CANSKRTAQETQYF. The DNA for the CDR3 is TGTGCCAACTCCAAACGGACAGCGCAAGAGACCCAGTACTTC.

CDR3 in DNA: TGTGCCAGCAGCCAACGGACAGGGGCCCGCCGAGTCACCGGGGAGCTGTTTTTT. Residues: CASSQRTGARRVTGELFF. V and J are TRBV4-2 and TRBJ2-2; 9 bases are a match to TRBD1. The germline V gene has CDR1 LGHNA and CDR2 YNFKEQ. Trimming removed 2 bases from V and 4 bases from J; junction bases left unmatched: 11. The CDR3 is made up of 18 amino acids.

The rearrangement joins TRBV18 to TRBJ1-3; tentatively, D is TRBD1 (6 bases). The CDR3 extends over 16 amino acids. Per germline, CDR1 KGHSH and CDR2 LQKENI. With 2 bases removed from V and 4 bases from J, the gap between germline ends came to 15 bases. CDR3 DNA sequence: TGTGCCAGCTCACCAGAGACAGGTCAAGCGGGAAACACCATATATTTT. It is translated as CASSPETGQAGNTIYF.